The present TCR beta chain was sequenced within a study of blood T cells in healthy people across ages. A sample-barcoded 5' primer and a J-beta primer mix were used in a second PCR of about 7 to 12 cycles. Every cDNA molecule carried a tag from a template-switch adaptor bearing 12 random nucleotides. TCRdb reanalysed the 5' RACE reads using MiXCR and keeps one entry per CDR3 protein. The table lists fewer than 1,000,000 distinct CDR3 sequences, 35% to 60% of them singletons. The study's findings and limits: PBMCs left unsorted prevented a conclusive naive versus antigen-experienced comparison.

Note on this clonotype: Its target is unknown.

J was trimmed by 13 bases and V by 5 bases; bases with no gene match: 8. CDR1 SQVTM and CDR2 ANQGSEA come from the germline V gene. The CDR3 is 13 residues long. The study drew donors from healthy Caucasian individuals in Russia aged roughly 6 to 95. Whenever a sample was processed, at least 7 million PBMCs were isolated. The receptor was derived from a man aged 80 or over in good health. The specimen sequenced was blood. The V and J genes are TRBV29-1 and TRBJ2-4; 13 nucleotides match TRBD2. CDR3 protein: CSVSFGLAGEQYF. Written as DNA, the CDR3 is TGCAGCGTTTCTTTTGGACTAGCGGGGGAGCAGTACTTC.